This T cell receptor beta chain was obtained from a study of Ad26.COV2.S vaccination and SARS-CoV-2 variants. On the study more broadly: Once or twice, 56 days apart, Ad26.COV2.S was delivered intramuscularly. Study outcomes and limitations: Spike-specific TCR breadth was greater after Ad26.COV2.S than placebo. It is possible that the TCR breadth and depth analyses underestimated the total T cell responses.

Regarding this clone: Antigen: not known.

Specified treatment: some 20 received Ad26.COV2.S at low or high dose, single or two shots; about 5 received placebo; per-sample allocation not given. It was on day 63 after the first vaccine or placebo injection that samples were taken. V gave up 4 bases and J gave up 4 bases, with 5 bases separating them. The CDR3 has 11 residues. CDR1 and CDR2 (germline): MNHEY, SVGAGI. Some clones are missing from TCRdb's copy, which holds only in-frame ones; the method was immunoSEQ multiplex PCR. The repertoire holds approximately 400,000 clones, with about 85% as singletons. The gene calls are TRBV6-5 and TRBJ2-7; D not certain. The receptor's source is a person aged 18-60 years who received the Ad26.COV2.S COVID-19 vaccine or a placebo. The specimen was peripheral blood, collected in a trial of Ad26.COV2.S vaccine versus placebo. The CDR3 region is CASSSNYEQYF. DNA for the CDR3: TGTGCCAGCAGTTCCAATTACGAGCAGTACTTC.